The 22 T cell receptor beta chains listed next were all sequenced from one sample in a study of technical replicates of blood from a handful of donors. The repertoire was sequenced with immunoSEQ multiplex PCR; TCRdb's copy has only in-frame clones and lacks some. The sample holds approximately 75,000 clones, about 97% seen once. Specimen: T cells isolated from PBMCs. The receptors derive from a human donor in good health.

The chain has TRBV11-3 and TRBJ1-1; no definite D call. The CDR3 extends over 17 amino acids. The ends were cut back, 6 bases at V and 4 bases at J, with 24 bases in the middle. Germline V gene lookup returns CDR1 SGHNT and CDR2 YENEEA. CDR3 region: CASSFSRLGVGFTEAFF. The CDR3 DNA sequence: TGTGCCAGCAGTTTCAGTCGTCTCGGGGTCGGATTCACTGAAGCTTTCTTT.

The genes are TRBV7-9 and TRBJ2-7; D is perhaps TRBD1 (6 bases). The CDR3 length is 13 residues. V shed 6 bases and J shed 2 bases, with 11 bases lying between them. Per germline, CDR1 SEHNR and CDR2 FQNEAQ (reference sequence). The CDR3 spells CASRDSRAYEQYF. The CDR3 nucleotides read TGTGCCAGCAGGGACAGCAGAGCCTACGAGCAGTACTTC.

A single count supports this clone. The V call is TRBV7-9, the J call TRBJ2-7; D is ambiguous. Germline V CDR1 and CDR2: SEHNR, FQNEAQ (reference sequence). The CDR3 runs to 12 residues. The V gene lost 2 bases and the J gene lost 5 bases, with 7 bases spanning the gap. The CDR3 loop reads CASSLLQNEQYF. CDR3 nucleotide sequence: TGTGCCAGCAGCTTATTACAGAACGAGCAGTACTTC.

The V and J genes are TRBV5-6 and TRBJ2-5; the match to TRBD2 covers 11 bases. V was pared by 4 bases and J by 3 bases, with 11 bases of the junction left unmatched. Germline lookup yields CDR1 SGHDT and CDR2 YYEEEE. CDR3 length: 17 amino acids. The CDR3 DNA is TGTGCCAGCAGCCTCCAGGGACTAGCGGTTGTCGAAGAGACCCAGTACTTC. It specifies CASSLQGLAVVEETQYF.

The CDR3: CASTGITSYEQYF. The DNA for the CDR3 is TGCGCCAGCACGGGTATAACCTCCTACGAGCAGTACTTC. The chain couples TRBV5-1 to TRBJ2-7; D gene uncertain. CDR3 length: 13 amino acids. Germline loops: CDR1 SGHRS, CDR2 YFSETQ. Trimming left V 6 bases short and J 0 bases short, with 10 bases between.

The gene calls are TRBV18 and TRBJ1-1, with 9 bases identical to TRBD1. The CDR3 covers 15 residues. Germline CDR1 is KGHSH and CDR2 is LQKENI. V lost 4 bases to trimming and J lost 0 bases; unmatched junction nucleotides: 3. CDR3: CASSQRTGVNTEAFF. CDR3 nucleotides: TGTGCCAGCTCACAACGGACAGGGGTGAACACTGAAGCTTTCTTT.

The rearrangement uses TRBV2 and TRBJ2-1; 8 bases are shared with TRBD1. Looked up from germline, CDR1 is SNHLY and CDR2 is FYNNEI. Trimming at V came to 2 bases and at J to 4 bases, leaving 4 bases not matched to a gene. This CDR3 spans 15 amino acids. The CDR3 is CASSERQGAYNEQFF. The CDR3 nucleotides are TGTGCCAGCAGTGAAAGGCAGGGGGCTTACAATGAGCAGTTCTTC.

The chain joins TRBV5-8 to TRBJ1-5; D is unclear. The germline V and J ends were trimmed by 2 bases and 1 base, with 10 bases remaining between them. The CDR3 has 15 residues. The germline gives CDR1 SGHTS, CDR2 YDEGEE. CDR3 in DNA: TGTGCCAGCAGCTTCGGAGGGATCAGCAATCAGCCCCAGCATTTT. As protein: CASSFGGISNQPQHF.

The chain is built from TRBV5-6 and TRBJ1-2; no clear D. The germline V gene encodes CDR1 SGHDT and CDR2 YYEEEE. The CDR3 consists of 15 residues. V lost 2 bases to trimming and J lost 4 bases, with 15 bases between them. The CDR3 is CASSFPQSRRYGYTF. The CDR3 coding sequence is TGTGCCAGCAGCTTTCCACAAAGCAGGCGCTATGGCTACACCTTC.

This clone was recorded only once. The rearrangement uses TRBV27 and TRBJ2-7; possible D gene TRBD1, 5 bases. V was pared by 3 bases and J by 5 bases, with 14 bases between. In germline, CDR1 is MNHEY, CDR2 SMNVEV (reference sequence). This CDR3 contains 14 residues. In DNA form, the CDR3 reads TGTGCCAGCAGTTTCTCATCAGGGTTGGACGAGCAGTACTTC. It yields the protein CASSFSSGLDEQYF.

CDR3 in amino acids: CASRSSANTGELFF. CDR3 bases: TGTGCCAGCAGGTCGTCCGCGAACACCGGGGAGCTGTTTTTT. V usage is TRBV6-5 and J usage is TRBJ2-2; D gene unclear. This CDR3 comprises 14 residues. In germline, CDR1 is MNHEY, CDR2 SVGAGI. Deletions cut 6 bases from V and 0 bases from J, with 8 bases between.

V is TRBV12-5 and J is TRBJ2-7; D is unresolved. This CDR3 contains 15 residues. V lost 5 bases, J lost 0 bases, and 14 bases lay in between. Germline CDR1 is LGHNT and CDR2 is FRNRAP. The DNA for the CDR3 is TGTGCTAGTGGTATTGATGACTGGCCCTCCTACGAGCAGTACTTC. Protein: CASGIDDWPSYEQYF.

V usage is TRBV7-9 and J usage is TRBJ1-1; D is ambiguous. The CDR3 consists of 14 residues. Germline V gene lookup returns CDR1 SEHNR and CDR2 FQNEAQ (reference sequence). The germline V and J ends were trimmed by 2 bases and 4 bases, with 11 bases remaining between them. In nucleotides, the CDR3 is TGTGCCAGCAGCTTATACGTAGTAAGCACTGAAGCTTTCTTT. Its protein product is CASSLYVVSTEAFF.

The gene calls are TRBV25-1 and TRBJ2-7; a possible D gene is TRBD1 (6 bases). V dropped 3 bases and J dropped 2 bases, with 14 bases sitting between them. This CDR3 has 15 residues. Germline-derived CDR1 and CDR2 are MGHDK and SYGVNS. CDR3 nucleotides: TGTGCCAGCAGTGACAAGGACAGCGCAACCTACGAGCAGTACTTC. This translates into CASSDKDSATYEQYF.

This chain connects TRBV28 to TRBJ1-5; D gene uncertain. Germline V CDR1 and CDR2: MDHEN, SYDVKM. This CDR3 is 13 amino acids long. The V and J ends lost 3 bases and 4 bases respectively, with 7 bases between them. DNA for the CDR3: TGTGCCAGCAGTTTCCAGGAAAATCAGCCCCAGCATTTT. Protein: CASSFQENQPQHF.

The chain links TRBV6-5 to TRBJ1-4; no clear D gene. Germline V CDR1 and CDR2: MNHEY, SVGAGI. V was trimmed by 0 bases and J by 4 bases, leaving 6 bases between them. This CDR3 comprises 14 residues. The CDR3 DNA sequence: TGTGCCAGCAGTTACTCGGCGGGTAATGAAAAACTGTTTTTT. Residues: CASSYSAGNEKLFF.

J is TRBJ2-5 and V is TRBV2; D may be TRBD1 (6 bases). CDR3 length equals 12 residues. V was clipped by 6 bases and J by 5 bases, with 10 bases between them. Germline V gene lookup returns CDR1 SNHLY and CDR2 FYNNEI. CDR3 amino acids: CASRQGSETQYF. The CDR3 region has the DNA TGTGCCAGCAGACAGGGTTCGGAGACCCAGTACTTC.

The chain recombines TRBV27 with TRBJ2-7; 8 bases match TRBD2. Germline V gene data show CDR1 as MNHEY and CDR2 as SMNVEV (reference sequence). V shed 7 bases, J shed 6 bases, and the junction held 17 bases outside the gene matches. CDR3 length: 16 residues. CDR3 protein: CASTPRAGGSIREQYF. The CDR3 nucleotides are TGTGCCAGCACCCCTCGGGCGGGAGGAAGTATCCGCGAGCAGTACTTC.

The rearrangement links TRBV28 to TRBJ2-1; 9 nucleotides line up with TRBD1. Losses at the gene ends were 6 bases for V and 6 bases for J; bases not matched to a gene: 12. Germline-derived CDR1 and CDR2 are MDHEN and SYDVKM. The CDR3 covers 16 residues. CDR3 in amino acids: CASSRIPGQGFNEQFF. The CDR3 DNA reads as TGTGCCAGCAGCCGAATCCCGGGACAGGGTTTCAATGAGCAGTTCTTC.

This rearrangement joins TRBV11-3 to TRBJ2-3, with TRBD1 identical over 8 bases. The trim removed 4 bases at V and 4 bases at J, leaving 4 bases unmatched. The length of the CDR3 is 14 residues. CDR1 SGHNT and CDR2 YENEEA come from the germline V gene. CDR3 coding DNA: TGTGCCAGCAGCTCGCAGGGGGCCGCAGATACGCAGTATTTT. Translated, it gives CASSSQGAADTQYF.

The V gene is TRBV5-1, the J gene TRBJ2-7; possible D gene TRBD1, 7 bases. Trimming pared 0 bases from V and 2 bases from J, leaving 12 bases between. This CDR3 region has 15 residues. Germline CDR1 is SGHRS and CDR2 is YFSETQ. The DNA for the CDR3 is TGCGCCAGCAGCTTGGTGCCAGGGGGGACCTACGAGCAGTACTTC. It specifies CASSLVPGGTYEQYF.

The V call is TRBV11-2, the J call TRBJ2-7, with 12 bases fitting TRBD1. Trimming removed 4 bases from V and 9 bases from J; junction bases left unmatched: 7. CDR1 SGHAT and CDR2 FQNNGV come from the germline V gene. The length of the CDR3 is 14 residues. The CDR3 sequence: CASSSGTGGSGQYF. CDR3 bases: TGTGCCAGCAGCTCCGGGACAGGGGGCTCAGGGCAGTACTTC.